The 31 T cell receptor beta chains in this list originate from one sample, sequenced in a study of beta chain features in type 1 diabetes. Reverse transcribing all isolated RNA meant expressed TCRB transcripts were sequenced. Libraries were prepared by immunoSEQ multiplex PCR; TCRdb keeps only in-frame clonotypes and omits some of them. In the table there are approximately 300,000 clones, approximately 9.9% of which are singletons. The sequenced material came from naive CD4+ T cells from blood. The receptors come from a woman aged 25 to 39 in good health.

This clone was recorded a few times. The rearrangement uses TRBV19 and TRBJ2-5; a possible D gene is TRBD2 (6 bases). Germline loops: CDR1 LNHDA, CDR2 SQIVND (reference sequence). CDR3 length equals 16 residues. Trimming removed 4 bases at V and 4 bases at J, with 19 bases between. The chain's CDR3 is CASSRRMGQGGETQYF. Here the CDR3 DNA reads TGTGCCAGTAGTAGACGAATGGGGCAGGGAGGAGAGACCCAGTACTTC.

As concerns this clone: Other nucleotide sequences from this sample produce the same CDR3. As DNA, the CDR3 is TGTGCCAGCAGCTTAGTGCGTGAGACCCAGTACTTC. Its translation is CASSLVRETQYF. The chain links TRBV7-9 to TRBJ2-5; D gene unclear. CDR1 and CDR2 (germline): SEHNR, FQNEAQ (reference sequence). V gave up 1 base and J gave up 5 bases, with 5 bases separating them. CDR3 length equals 12 residues.

V usage is TRBV7-9 and J usage is TRBJ2-5; D not certain. The CDR3 spans 13 residues. Germline values: CDR1 SEHNR, CDR2 FQNEAQ (reference sequence). Between the trimmed V and J ends, which lost 5 bases and 5 bases, there was a span of 12 bases. The CDR3 here is CASSPRLGETQYF. CDR3 in DNA: TGTGCCAGCAGCCCGCGGCTGGGTGAGACCCAGTACTTC. The whole variable domain, remainder taken from reference TRBV7-9 and TRBJ2-5, is DTGVSQNPRHKITKRGQNVTFRCDPISEHNRLYWYRQTLGQGPEFLTYFQNEAQLEKSRLLSDRFSAERPKGSFSTLEIQRTEQGDSAMYLCASSPRLGETQYFGPGTRLLVL.

This sequence joins TRBV18 and TRBJ1-5; no firm D call. CDR3 length: 13 amino acids. Germline CDR1 KGHSH, CDR2 LQKENI. V lost 5 bases and J 3 bases, leaving 8 bases between the germline ends. For the CDR3, the DNA is TGTGCCAGCTCATCGACTGACAATCAGCCCCAGCATTTT. It yields the protein CASSSTDNQPQHF. The full variable domain, in which reference TRBV18 and TRBJ1-5 provide the parts outside the CDR3, is NAGVMQNPRHLVRRRGQEARLRCSPMKGHSHVYWYRQLPEEGLKFMVYLQKENIIDESGMPKERFSAEFPKEGPSILRIQQVVRGDSAAYFCASSSTDNQPQHFGDGTRLSIL.

The CDR3 spells CASRAGGHNEKLFF. CDR3 bases: TGTGCCAGCAGGGCAGGGGGCCATAATGAAAAACTGTTTTTT. The chain has TRBV6-6 and TRBJ1-4; 8 positions agree with TRBD1. This CDR3 contains 14 residues. The germline CDR1 and CDR2 sequences are MNHNY and SVGAGI (reference sequence). V shed 6 bases and J 4 bases; nucleotides not matched to a gene: 4.

This clone was observed a few times. The chain recombines TRBV7-9 with TRBJ2-7, with TRBD1 matching 8 bases. The germline gives CDR1 SEHNR, CDR2 FQNEAQ (reference sequence). Trimming removed 1 base from V and 6 bases from J; junction bases left unmatched: 2. The CDR3 length is 13 residues. This CDR3 is CASSLVQGGEQYF. CDR3 sequence (DNA): TGTGCCAGCAGCTTAGTACAGGGGGGCGAGCAGTACTTC. The full variable domain, in which reference TRBV7-9 and TRBJ2-7 provide the parts outside the CDR3, is DTGVSQNPRHKITKRGQNVTFRCDPISEHNRLYWYRQTLGQGPEFLTYFQNEAQLEKSRLLSDRFSAERPKGSFSTLEIQRTEQGDSAMYLCASSLVQGGEQYFGPGTRLTVT.

The J gene is TRBJ2-3, the V gene TRBV9, with 15 bases lining up with TRBD2. This CDR3 region has 17 residues. V lost 0 bases to trimming and J lost 4 bases; unmatched junction nucleotides: 3. Germline V lookup: CDR1 SGDLS, CDR2 YYNGEE. CDR3: CASSVGTSGRVADTQYF. DNA for the CDR3: TGTGCCAGCAGCGTAGGGACTAGCGGGAGGGTCGCAGATACGCAGTATTTT. Full variable domain (remainder filled in from reference TRBV9 and TRBJ2-3): DSGVTQTPKHLITATGQRVTLRCSPRSGDLSVYWYQQSLDQGLQFLIQYYNGEERAKGNILERFSAQQFPDLHSELNLSSLELGDSALYFCASSVGTSGRVADTQYFGPGTRLTVL.

The sample holds one count of this clone. J is TRBJ2-5 and V is TRBV7-3; possible D gene TRBD1, 6 bases. The CDR3 loop spans 15 amino acids. V lost 4 bases and J 1 base, leaving 13 bases between the germline ends. Germline CDR1 reads SGHTA; CDR2 reads FQGTGA. The CDR3 sequence: CASSSQAGAQETQYF. The CDR3 bases are TGTGCCAGCAGCTCTCAGGCAGGGGCCCAAGAGACCCAGTACTTC.

This clone was picked up a small number of times. The chain recombines TRBV5-6 with TRBJ2-7; TRBD1 matches at 7 bases. There are 15 residues in the CDR3. J was trimmed by 4 bases and V by 4 bases; bases with no gene match: 11. CDR1 and CDR2 (germline): SGHDT, YYEEEE. CDR3 sequence reads: CASSGAGTVLYEQYF. CDR3 bases: TGTGCCAGCAGCGGGGCCGGGACAGTTTTGTACGAGCAGTACTTC.

The CDR3 region has the DNA TGCGCCAGCAGCCCGACAGGCGGGCCTGAAGCTTTCTTT. Encoded protein: CASSPTGGPEAFF. The chain joins TRBV5-1 to TRBJ1-1; weak D call: TRBD1 (6 bases). The germline V gene encodes CDR1 SGHRS and CDR2 YFSETQ. V shed 4 bases and J shed 6 bases, with 13 bases lying between them. This CDR3 comprises 13 residues.

This clone was observed a few times. The DNA for the CDR3 is TGTGCCACCCGTACAGGGGGCTCGTCAGATACGCAGTATTTT. It specifies CATRTGGSSDTQYF. This sequence joins TRBV6-5 and TRBJ2-3; 9 bases match TRBD1. The CDR3 has 14 residues. CDR1 MNHEY and CDR2 SVGAGI come from the germline V gene. V trimming: 10 bases; J trimming: 4 bases; junction bases outside the gene matches: 9.

This clone has a handful of counts. The chain uses TRBV7-9 and TRBJ1-4; D might be TRBD1 (5 bases). The CDR3 consists of 14 residues. Trimming removed 2 bases at V and 7 bases at J, with 11 bases between. Germline CDR1 SEHNR, CDR2 FQNEAQ (reference sequence). The CDR3 bases are TGTGCCAGCAGCTTACAAGGGCAGGGTGAAAAACTGTTTTTT. Translated, it gives CASSLQGQGEKLFF.

The rearrangement uses TRBV11-2 and TRBJ1-1; D possibly corresponds to TRBD1 (6 bases). CDR1 is SGHAT and CDR2 is FQNNGV in the germline V gene. V was cut by 1 base and J by 0 bases, with 12 bases left in between. The CDR3 spans 16 residues. Written as DNA, the CDR3 is TGTGCCAGCAGCTTAGTCGCAGGGGTCATGAACACTGAAGCTTTCTTT. This translates into CASSLVAGVMNTEAFF.

This clone has only a few counts. V and J are TRBV5-4 and TRBJ2-3; TRBD1 matches at 8 bases. The CDR3 has 16 residues. CDR1 and CDR2 (germline): SGHNT, YYREEE (reference sequence). With V trimmed by 3 bases and J by 1 base, 7 bases remained unmatched. In DNA form, the CDR3 reads TGTGCCAGCAGCTCTCCCGGACAGGGTGGCACAGATACGCAGTATTTT. Translated, it gives CASSSPGQGGTDTQYF.

The chain carries TRBV7-8 and TRBJ2-5; a weak D match, TRBD2 (6 bases). Between the trimmed V and J ends, which lost 6 bases and 4 bases, there was a span of 12 bases. Germline values: CDR1 SGHVS, CDR2 FQNEAQ. The CDR3 consists of 13 residues. The CDR3 here is CASRTKAGETQYF. DNA for the CDR3: TGTGCCAGCAGAACTAAAGCGGGAGAGACCCAGTACTTC.

In its sample, this clone was seen a few times. CDR3 bases: TGTGCCAGCTCCCTCAGGGACTACTACGAGCAGTACTTC. Amino acids: CASSLRDYYEQYF. This rearrangement joins TRBV18 to TRBJ2-7; 7 bases agree with TRBD2. Germline CDR1 KGHSH, CDR2 LQKENI. This CDR3 has 13 amino acids. J lost 3 bases, V lost 6 bases, and 5 bases had no gene match. The full variable domain, with the rest looked up from reference TRBV18 and TRBJ2-7, is NAGVMQNPRHLVRRRGQEARLRCSPMKGHSHVYWYRQLPEEGLKFMVYLQKENIIDESGMPKERFSAEFPKEGPSILRIQQVVRGDSAAYFCASSLRDYYEQYFGPGTRLTVT.

The chain links TRBV19 to TRBJ2-4; 9 positions agree with TRBD1. Germline CDR1 LNHDA, CDR2 SQIVND (reference sequence). The CDR3 is 15 residues long. V shed 3 bases and J 8 bases; nucleotides not matched to a gene: 8. CDR3 bases: TGTGCCAGTAGTATTCTCGGGACAGGGAGAGACATTCAGTACTTC. Its translation is CASSILGTGRDIQYF.

The CDR3 loop reads CASSPDLAGSPYNEQFF. The CDR3 DNA is TGCGCCAGCAGCCCCGATTTAGCGGGAAGCCCCTACAATGAGCAGTTCTTC. The chain combines TRBV5-1 with TRBJ2-1, with TRBD2 identical over 8 bases. J gave up 2 bases and V 4 bases, and 11 bases lay outside the gene matches. The CDR3 runs to 17 residues. Germline values: CDR1 SGHRS, CDR2 YFSETQ.

The V and J genes are TRBV5-1 and TRBJ2-7, with 13 bases that match TRBD2. Germline values: CDR1 SGHRS, CDR2 YFSETQ. Trimming cost V 5 bases and J 1 base; bases outside gene matches: 3. This CDR3 has 15 amino acids. In DNA form, the CDR3 reads TGCGCCAGCAGGGGACTAGCGGGAAGTTCCTACGAGCAGTACTTC. Translated, it gives CASRGLAGSSYEQYF.

A few counts support this clone. The CDR3 nucleotides are TGTGCCAGCAGGGGGGACAGGGACAATGAGCAGTTCTTC. This sequence encodes CASRGDRDNEQFF. The V call is TRBV27, the J call TRBJ2-1; 9 bases match TRBD1. V shed 6 bases and J 5 bases; nucleotides not matched to a gene: 2. CDR1 and CDR2 from the germline V gene are MNHEY and SMNVEV (reference sequence). The length of the CDR3 is 13 residues.

The chain carries TRBV10-3 and TRBJ2-5; a weak D match, TRBD1 (5 bases). The V gene's germline CDR1 is ENHRY and CDR2 SYGVKD. The CDR3 has 13 amino acids. Trimming shortened V by 10 bases and J by 1 base, and 13 bases separated the two germline ends. The CDR3 bases are TGTGCCACACAAGGACACCTCCAAGAGACCCAGTACTTC. It codes for CATQGHLQETQYF.

In its sample, this clone was seen many times. The rearrangement joins TRBV7-9 to TRBJ1-2; possibly TRBD1 for D (6 bases). Germline values: CDR1 SEHNR, CDR2 FQNEAQ (reference sequence). V dropped 1 base and J dropped 13 bases, with 13 bases sitting between them. CDR3 length equals 12 residues. Here the CDR3 DNA reads TGTGCCAGCAGCTTAGAGGACAGCCGGCCCACCTTC. Translation gives CASSLEDSRPTF. Full variable domain (remainder filled in from reference TRBV7-9 and TRBJ1-2): DTGVSQNPRHKITKRGQNVTFRCDPISEHNRLYWYRQTLGQGPEFLTYFQNEAQLEKSRLLSDRFSAERPKGSFSTLEIQRTEQGDSAMYLCASSLEDSRPTFGSGTRLTVV.

This clone was seen only a few times. The chain couples TRBV7-3 to TRBJ2-3; 7 bases agree with TRBD1. CDR3 length equals 13 residues. CDR1 is SGHTA, CDR2 FQGTGA, per germline. V was clipped by 5 bases and J by 10 bases; unmatched bases: 9. CDR3 region: CASSPPDRLAQYF. In DNA, the CDR3 is TGTGCCAGCAGCCCCCCGGACAGGTTGGCGCAGTATTTT.

This clone was detected a few times. This chain connects TRBV6-1 to TRBJ2-5, with TRBD1 matching 9 bases. This CDR3 comprises 14 residues. Germline V gene data show CDR1 as MNHNS and CDR2 as SASEGT. After removal of 6 bases from V and 5 bases from J, the junction contained 7 bases not matched to a gene. Here the CDR3 reads CASSIQGAGETQYF. Here the CDR3 DNA reads TGTGCCAGCAGCATACAGGGGGCCGGTGAGACCCAGTACTTC.

The table lists this clone with a few counts. The V and J genes are TRBV6-5 and TRBJ1-5; 10 bases match TRBD1. The V gene's germline CDR1 is MNHEY and CDR2 SVGAGI. The CDR3 runs 15 residues. After removal of 6 bases from V and 6 bases from J, the junction contained 8 bases not matched to a gene. The CDR3 is CASSRQGAKGQPQHF. The CDR3 bases are TGTGCCAGCAGCCGACAGGGGGCAAAGGGTCAGCCCCAGCATTTT.

This clone turned up a few times. The chain recombines TRBV6-6 with TRBJ1-1; no clear D. This CDR3 has 16 amino acids. Germline CDR1 is MNHNY and CDR2 is SVGAGI (reference sequence). V was cut by 0 bases and J by 1 base, with 12 bases left in between. The CDR3 bases are TGTGCCAGCAGTTACTCTCGGAGGCTGGAGAACACTGAAGCTTTCTTT. Amino acid sequence: CASSYSRRLENTEAFF.

V gene TRBV21-1 combines with J gene TRBJ1-5. TRBV21-1 is a pseudogene. The CDR3 sequence is 19 residues long. The CDR3 reads CASSKISPGPAGGNQPQHF. CDR3 nucleotide sequence: TGTGCCAGCAGCAAAATAAGCCCGGGACCCGCGGGGGGCAATCAGCCCCAGCATTTT.

The V and J genes are TRBV6-5 and TRBJ2-5; TRBD1 matches 12 bases. The ends lost 6 bases at V and 5 bases at J; junction bases unmatched: 4. CDR3 length equals 14 residues. Germline CDR1 MNHEY, CDR2 SVGAGI. As DNA, the CDR3 is TGTGCCAGCAGACCGGGACAGGGGGCCGAGACCCAGTACTTC. Its protein product is CASRPGQGAETQYF.

The chain is built from TRBV9 and TRBJ2-3, with 9 bases fitting TRBD2. The germline V gene has CDR1 SGDLS and CDR2 YYNGEE. The CDR3 is made up of 16 amino acids. Losses at the gene ends were 3 bases for V and 2 bases for J; bases not matched to a gene: 7. In DNA, the CDR3 is TGTGCCAGCAGCGGCGACACGGGACTAGCCACAGATACGCAGTATTTT. This sequence encodes CASSGDTGLATDTQYF.

This clone was found a few times. The CDR3 nucleotides read TGTGCCAGCAGTTTCCTTAGGGGGTCGTTCAACGAGCAGTACTTC. This gives the protein CASSFLRGSFNEQYF. The gene calls are TRBV28 and TRBJ2-7, with a weak D call TRBD1 (6 bases). Per the germline V gene, CDR1 is MDHEN and CDR2 is SYDVKM. The CDR3 covers 15 residues. The germline V and J ends were trimmed by 3 bases and 5 bases, with 17 bases remaining between them.

The rearrangement uses TRBV7-9 and TRBJ2-5, with D perhaps TRBD2 (6 bases). The V gene lost 5 bases and the J gene lost 5 bases, with 12 bases spanning the gap. The length of the CDR3 is 13 residues. Germline CDR1 is SEHNR and CDR2 is FQNEAQ (reference sequence). CDR3 residues: CASSKWGDETQYF. The CDR3 DNA sequence: TGTGCCAGCAGCAAGTGGGGGGACGAGACCCAGTACTTC.